This T cell receptor beta chain was observed in a study of blood T cell repertoires in COVID-19. In the study overall: Both acute and convalescent COVID-19 samples were obtained from the United States, Italy and Spain. PBMCs, B-cell-depleted T cells, or T cells provided the cDNA or gDNA that made up the material.

The authors' processing: Nucleated cell counts were estimated from reference gene primer amplification. Assay used: immunoSEQ multiplex PCR; TCRdb lists only in-frame clones, some missing. That table gives V, J and clone size, and the DNA gave D and trimming. The sample lists 150,000 or so clones; around 75% were seen once. Enrolled during active infection, Seattle patients were then followed longitudinally. The sample consisted of peripheral blood. This receptor was identified in a woman in her 70s with COVID-19, enrolled during active disease.

The CDR3 sequence: CASSQTPIGRNEKLFF. DNA of the CDR3: TGCGCCAGCAGCCAAACTCCTATAGGGAGGAATGAAAAACTGTTTTTT. The V call is TRBV4-3, the J call TRBJ1-4; D remains ambiguous. Germline-derived CDR1 and CDR2 are LGHNA and YSLEER. The CDR3 runs to 16 residues. The V end lost 2 bases, the J end lost 5 bases, and 15 bases lay between the germline ends.